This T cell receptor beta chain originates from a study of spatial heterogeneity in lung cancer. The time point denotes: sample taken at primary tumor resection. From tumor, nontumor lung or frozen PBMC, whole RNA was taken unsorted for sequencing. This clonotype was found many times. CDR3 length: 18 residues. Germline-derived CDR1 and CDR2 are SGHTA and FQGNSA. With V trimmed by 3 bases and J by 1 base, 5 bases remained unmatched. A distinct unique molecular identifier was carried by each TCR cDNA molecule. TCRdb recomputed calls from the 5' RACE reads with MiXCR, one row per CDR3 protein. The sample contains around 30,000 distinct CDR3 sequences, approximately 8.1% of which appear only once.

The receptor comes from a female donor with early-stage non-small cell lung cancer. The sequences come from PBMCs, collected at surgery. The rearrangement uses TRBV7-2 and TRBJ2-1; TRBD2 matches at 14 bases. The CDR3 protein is CASSFRLAGGTSYNEQFF. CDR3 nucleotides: TGTGCCAGCAGCTTTCGACTAGCGGGAGGGACGTCCTACAATGAGCAGTTCTTC.